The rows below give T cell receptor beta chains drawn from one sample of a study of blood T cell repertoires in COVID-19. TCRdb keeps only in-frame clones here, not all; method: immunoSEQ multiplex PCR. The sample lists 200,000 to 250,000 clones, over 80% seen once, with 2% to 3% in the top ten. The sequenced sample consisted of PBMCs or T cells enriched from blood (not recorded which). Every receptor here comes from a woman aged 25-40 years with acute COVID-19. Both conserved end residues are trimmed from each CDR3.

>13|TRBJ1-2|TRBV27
ASSFGTAHNYGYT
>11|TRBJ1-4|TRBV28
ASRFDRNEKLF
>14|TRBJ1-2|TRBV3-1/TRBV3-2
ASSQGTGGVRYGYT
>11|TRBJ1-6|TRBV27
ASSLMGDSPLH
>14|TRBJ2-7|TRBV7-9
ASSLVEGVGLYEQY
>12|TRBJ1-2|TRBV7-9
ASSLVQGAYGYT
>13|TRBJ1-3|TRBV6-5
ASGPDRGLGNTIY
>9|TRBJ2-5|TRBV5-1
ASSFKETQY
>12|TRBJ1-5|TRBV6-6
ASSSRQLNQPQH
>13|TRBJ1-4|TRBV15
ATSRGGLGNEKLF
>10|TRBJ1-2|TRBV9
ASSAGQGLDT
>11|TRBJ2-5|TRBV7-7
ASSLDRQETQY
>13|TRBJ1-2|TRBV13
ASSYGTGGGDGYT
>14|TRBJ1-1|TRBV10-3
AIRQLTRTKATEAF
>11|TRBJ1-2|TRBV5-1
ASSLGSHSGYT
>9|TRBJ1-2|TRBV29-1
SVGGLRGYT
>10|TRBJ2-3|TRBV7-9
ASSLSTDTQY
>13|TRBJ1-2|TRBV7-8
ASSSDRRMNYGYT
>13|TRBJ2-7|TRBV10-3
AITRGRDSGSEQY
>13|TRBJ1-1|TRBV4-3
ASSPKWAGNTEAF
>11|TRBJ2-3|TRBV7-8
ASSPRGRDTQY
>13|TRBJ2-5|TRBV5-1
ASSLEVGQGETQY
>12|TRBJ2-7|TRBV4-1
ASSQAARVDEQY
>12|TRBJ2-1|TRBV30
AQGKGGPRSEQF
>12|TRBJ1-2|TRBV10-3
AISEAGESYGYT
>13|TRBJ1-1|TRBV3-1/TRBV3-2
ASSQEGGLNTEAF
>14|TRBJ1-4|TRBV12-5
ASGLVADRSKEKLF
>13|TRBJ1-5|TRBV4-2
ASSREEGDIQPQH
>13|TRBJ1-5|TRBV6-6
ASHPAGQLNQPQH
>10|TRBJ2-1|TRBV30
AWSEQHNEQF
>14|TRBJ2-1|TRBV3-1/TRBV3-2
ASRSRGQGLDNEQF
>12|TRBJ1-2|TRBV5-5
ASSLEAGRYGYT
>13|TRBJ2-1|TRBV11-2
ASNPRGGAFDEQF
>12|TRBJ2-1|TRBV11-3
ASSLASSYNEQF
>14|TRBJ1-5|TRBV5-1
ASSPQGRGENQPQH
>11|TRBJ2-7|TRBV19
ASSPLAGDEQY
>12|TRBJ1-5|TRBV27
ASSARAYNQPQH
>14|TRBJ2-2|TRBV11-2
ASSFFHRRNTGELF
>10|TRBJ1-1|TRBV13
ASSPLRGEAF
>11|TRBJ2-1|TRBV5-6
ASNRVGYNEQF
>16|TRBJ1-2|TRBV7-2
ASSLVGTGSPPSDGYT
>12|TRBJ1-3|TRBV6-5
ASSYGRAGNTIY
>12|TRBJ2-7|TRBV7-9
ASSPPVGDYEQY
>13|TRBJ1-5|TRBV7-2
ASSLGWGGSQPQH
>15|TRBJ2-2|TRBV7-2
ASSLARAGGFIGELF
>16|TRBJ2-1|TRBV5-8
ASSFTGYGRSSYNEQF
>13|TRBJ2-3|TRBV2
ASSRGSLGTDTQY
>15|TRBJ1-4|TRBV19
ASSVPFLATTNEKLF
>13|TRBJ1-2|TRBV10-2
ASSSGLEGGIGYT
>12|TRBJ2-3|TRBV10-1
ASSGTSGADTQY
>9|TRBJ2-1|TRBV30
AWSVGGEQF
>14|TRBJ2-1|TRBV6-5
ASSYSVGERYNEQF
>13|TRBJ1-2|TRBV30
AWSGQLGNSGGYT
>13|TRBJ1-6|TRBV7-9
ASSSNRAPNSPLH
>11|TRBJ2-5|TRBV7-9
ASTLGTSGPYD
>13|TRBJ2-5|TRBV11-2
ASSPIGTPGETQY
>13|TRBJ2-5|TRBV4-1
ASSRPGQGWETQY
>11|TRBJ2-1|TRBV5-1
ASSRDSFNEQF
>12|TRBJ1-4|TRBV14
ASSRNGGNEKLF
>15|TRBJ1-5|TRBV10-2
ASSESSGRGYNQPQH